Below, 9 T cell receptor beta chains from the same sample are listed, as sequenced in a study of CD8+ T cells in alopecia areata. Described treatment: oral pan-JAK inhibitor, 5-10 mg twice daily. RNA extraction and reverse transcription yielded cDNA as sequencing template. Using immunoSEQ multiplex PCR, the repertoire was profiled, and TCRdb retains in-frame clones only, with some absent. The sample yields 200,000 or so clones, 40% to 45% seen once. The source material was CD4+ T cells sorted from blood, sampled at approximately week 36, from a patient treated with tofacitinib. These receptors all come from a human donor with alopecia areata.

V usage is TRBV5-1 and J usage is TRBJ1-2; a possible D gene is TRBD1 (5 bases). The CDR3 extends over 12 amino acids. V shed 3 bases and J shed 7 bases, with 10 bases lying between them. Germline loops: CDR1 SGHRS, CDR2 YFSETQ. The chain's CDR3 is CASSYSGSGYTF. DNA for the CDR3: TGCGCCAGCAGCTATTCAGGGTCTGGCTACACCTTC. Full variable domain (outside the CDR3, taken from reference TRBV5-1 and TRBJ1-2): KAGVTQTPRYLIKTRGQQVTLSCSPISGHRSVSWYQQTPGQGLQFLFEYFSETQRNKGNFPGRFSGRQFSNSRSEMNVSTLELGDSALYLCASSYSGSGYTFGSGTRLTVV.

This clone was seen many times. CDR3 nucleotide sequence: TGTGCCAGCAGCTCCATGACGGGCAATCAGCCCCAGCATTTT. The encoded protein is CASSSMTGNQPQHF. This sequence joins TRBV7-9 and TRBJ1-5; D ambiguous. This CDR3 spans 14 amino acids. Germline assignment: CDR1 SEHNR and CDR2 FQNEAQ (reference sequence). Trimming pared 4 bases from V and 2 bases from J, leaving 9 bases between. Combining the CDR3 with reference TRBV7-9 and TRBJ1-5 gives the whole variable domain DTGVSQNPRHKITKRGQNVTFRCDPISEHNRLYWYRQTLGQGPEFLTYFQNEAQLEKSRLLSDRFSAERPKGSFSTLEIQRTEQGDSAMYLCASSSMTGNQPQHFGDGTRLSIL.

The chain combines TRBV28 with TRBJ2-7; 7 nucleotides agree with TRBD1. The CDR3 spans 14 residues. V dropped 7 bases and J dropped 0; count of bases not matched to a gene: 6. The germline gives CDR1 MDHEN, CDR2 SYDVKM. The CDR3 protein is CASTLTGSSYEQYF. CDR3 nucleotide sequence: TGTGCCAGCACCTTGACAGGGAGCTCCTACGAGCAGTACTTC.

This clone has just one count. The V call is TRBV5-1, the J call TRBJ2-5, with D unresolved. This CDR3 has 13 amino acids. Germline lookup yields CDR1 SGHRS and CDR2 YFSETQ. Trimming cost V 3 bases and J 2 bases, with 8 bases left between them. The CDR3 DNA reads TGCGCCAGCAGCTCTCTTATACAAGAGACCCAGTACTTC. Translation gives CASSSLIQETQYF.

There are a few counts of this clone. This sequence joins TRBV10-3 and TRBJ2-1, with TRBD2 matching over 9 bases. V dropped 7 bases and J dropped 7; count of bases not matched to a gene: 8. CDR1 and CDR2 (germline): ENHRY, SYGVKD. This CDR3 has 14 residues. The DNA for the CDR3 is TGTGCCATCAAACGCGGGACTAGCTCTAATGAGCAGTTCTTC. This encodes CAIKRGTSSNEQFF.

This clone has more than one count but fewer than ten. V and J are TRBV4-2 and TRBJ2-7; D remains unclear. V was clipped by 0 bases and J by 6 bases, with 9 bases between them. The germline gives CDR1 LGHNA, CDR2 YNFKEQ. CDR3 size: 13 residues. CDR3 DNA: TGTGCCAGCAGCCAAGATCCCACAACCGAGCAGTACTTC. Residues: CASSQDPTTEQYF.

J is TRBJ1-1 and V is TRBV30; D gene uncertain. Germline-derived CDR1 and CDR2 are GTSNPN and SVGIG (reference sequence). Trimming took 4 bases from V and 1 from J, leaving 13 bases between them. CDR3 length: 14 amino acids. The CDR3 region is CAWILFGSNTEAFF. The CDR3 coding sequence is TGTGCCTGGATATTATTTGGTTCGAACACTGAAGCTTTCTTT.

The chain is built from TRBV28 and TRBJ2-7, with D unresolved. The CDR3 runs 12 residues. The germline gives CDR1 MDHEN, CDR2 SYDVKM. V was pared by 3 bases and J by 5 bases, with 8 bases between. CDR3 sequence reads: CASSLSFNEQYF. The DNA for the CDR3 is TGTGCCAGCAGTTTGTCCTTCAACGAGCAGTACTTC.

The chain recombines TRBV2 with TRBJ2-7; 11 bases map to TRBD2. V was pared by 3 bases and J by 3 bases, with 4 bases of the junction left unmatched. In germline, CDR1 is SNHLY, CDR2 FYNNEI. CDR3 size: 15 residues. Here the CDR3 reads CASSEGGLAGYEQYF. The CDR3 DNA is TGTGCCAGCAGTGAGGGAGGACTAGCGGGCTACGAGCAGTACTTC.